The clone carrying this T cell receptor beta chain was counted a single time. TCRdb keeps only in-frame clones here, not all; method: immunoSEQ multiplex PCR. The sample carries about 150,000 clones, 80% to 90% recorded once. The data stem from a study of blood T cell repertoires in COVID-19. Germline CDR1 is GTSNPN and CDR2 is SVGIG (reference sequence). The V and J ends lost 6 bases and 4 bases respectively, with 13 bases between them. CDR3 length equals 12 residues. The sequencing input was peripheral blood. V and J are TRBV30 and TRBJ2-7; possible D gene TRBD2, 5 bases. The sequence was obtained from a woman aged 60 to 75 with active COVID-19. CDR3 sequence (DNA): TGTGCCTGCTTGGTAGGACTTTACGAGCAGTACTTC. It is translated as CACLVGLYEQYF.